The 32 T cell receptor beta chains reported below all come from one sample, sequenced in a study of blood T cell repertoires in COVID-19 (TCRdb year 2020). To prepare the library, the immunoSEQ multiplex PCR assay was applied. Drawn from immuneACCESS, this table holds only the in-frame rearrangements with V and J called that TCRdb kept. Clones are partly lost; checked studies trace under half to an unresolved V gene and leave the rest unexplained. For this sample the table gives roughly 250,000 clones, of which over 80% were detected only once. The ten most abundant clones make up 5% to 8% of the sample. The sample was peripheral blood. The receptors derive from a woman aged 55-70 years with active or convalescent COVID-19.

The chain employs TRBV12-3 or TRBV12-4 and TRBJ2-1; D gene ambiguous. V was trimmed by 3 bases and J by 9 bases, leaving 12 bases between them. The length of the CDR3 is 13 residues. The CDR3 DNA sequence: TGTGCCAGCAGTTTGCCGGGTAGGAGTGAGCAGTTCTTC. Translating gives CASSLPGRSEQFF.

The chain combines TRBV11-2 with TRBJ2-3; maybe TRBD2 (6 bases). This CDR3 spans 12 amino acids. Trimming shortened V by 4 bases and J by 6 bases, and 8 bases separated the two germline ends. The germline V gene has CDR1 SGHAT and CDR2 FQNNGV. CDR3 nucleotide sequence: TGTGCCAGCAGCTCACGGGGGGATACGCAGTATTTT. Residues: CASSSRGDTQYF.

This clone was counted between two and nine times. The V and J genes are TRBV4-1 and TRBJ1-1; no definite D call. The germline gives CDR1 MGHRA, CDR2 YSYEKL. V lost 1 base and J 5 bases, leaving 8 bases between the germline ends. CDR3 size: 13 residues. This CDR3 reads CASSQGPATEAFF. The CDR3 nucleotides read TGCGCCAGCAGCCAAGGCCCCGCGACTGAAGCTTTCTTT.

The chain is built from TRBV2 and TRBJ2-5; 13 bases agree with TRBD2. The CDR3 loop spans 18 amino acids. V shed 1 base, J shed 6 bases, and the junction held 11 bases outside the gene matches. From germline, CDR1 is SNHLY and CDR2 FYNNEI. CDR3 DNA: TGTGCCAGCAGTGAAGAGCCCGACGGGACTAGCGGGGCGAAGACCCAGTACTTC. The encoded protein is CASSEEPDGTSGAKTQYF.

The V gene is TRBV7-8, the J gene TRBJ1-6; D unclear. CDR3 length: 15 amino acids. Germline V gene data show CDR1 as SGHVS and CDR2 as FQNEAQ. Trimming pared 1 base from V and 6 bases from J, leaving 10 bases between. The CDR3 nucleotides read TGTGCCAGCAGCTTAGTACAGCTCGCTAATTCACCCCTCCACTTT. It yields the protein CASSLVQLANSPLHF.

This clone was seen once. The chain has TRBV11-2 and TRBJ2-5, with TRBD1 matching over 9 bases. In germline, CDR1 is SGHAT, CDR2 FQNNGV. The CDR3 runs 15 residues. With V trimmed by 4 bases and J by 5 bases, 8 bases remained unmatched. The CDR3 DNA reads as TGTGCCAGCAGCTCATGGGACAGGGAGAGGGAGACCCAGTACTTC. It encodes CASSSWDRERETQYF.

The chain recombines TRBV29-1 with TRBJ2-7; D not resolved. Trimming cost V 6 bases and J 7 bases, with 13 bases left between them. From germline, CDR1 is SQVTM and CDR2 ANQGSEA. CDR3 length: 11 residues. The DNA of the CDR3 is TGCAGCGTCGCGACCGGGTGGGAGCAGTACGTC. Amino acid sequence: CSVATGWEQYV.

The rearrangement joins TRBV3-1 (or the pseudogene TRBV3-2) to TRBJ1-2, with no clear D. Germline V gene lookup returns CDR1 LGHDT and CDR2 YNNKEL (reference sequence). This CDR3 spans 14 amino acids. V gave up 1 base and J gave up 2 bases, with 8 bases separating them. The CDR3 sequence is CASSQVQSNYGYTF. The CDR3 DNA follows: TGTGCCAGCAGCCAAGTCCAGTCAAACTATGGCTACACCTTC.

V usage is TRBV30 and J usage is TRBJ2-1; D assignment may be TRBD1 or TRBD2 (5 bases each). Trimming pared 8 bases from V and 2 bases from J, leaving 13 bases between. CDR3 size: 13 residues. Germline-derived CDR1 and CDR2 are GTSNPN and SVGIG (reference sequence). This CDR3 is CARDGITYNEQFF. In DNA form, the CDR3 reads TGTGCCCGGGACGGGATAACCTACAATGAGCAGTTCTTC.

This sequence joins TRBV2 and TRBJ1-3; D is unresolved. The germline gives CDR1 SNHLY, CDR2 FYNNEI. The V end was cut by 1 base, the J end by 0 bases, with 7 bases between. This CDR3 is built from 15 residues. CDR3 sequence: CASSEVQNSGNTIYF. The CDR3 coding sequence is TGTGCCAGCAGTGAAGTACAGAACTCTGGAAACACCATATATTTT.

This chain connects TRBV24-1 to TRBJ1-1, with D uncertain. The germline CDR1 and CDR2 sequences are KGHDR and SFDVKD. The CDR3 has 15 residues. Trimming took off 9 bases at V and 1 base at J, with 17 bases between the two ends. CDR3 region: CATLRNRGPNTEAFF. The DNA of the CDR3 is TGTGCCACCCTACGAAATCGGGGTCCGAACACTGAAGCTTTCTTT.

The chain couples TRBV7-9 to TRBJ2-5, with 9 bases matching TRBD1. Germline CDR1 SEHNR, CDR2 FQNEAQ (reference sequence). The CDR3 has 15 residues. J was trimmed by 5 bases and V by 4 bases; bases with no gene match: 8. The chain's CDR3 is CASSSGTGIMETQYF. CDR3 DNA sequence: TGTGCCAGCAGCTCCGGGACAGGGATCATGGAGACCCAGTACTTC.

The chain links TRBV11-3 to TRBJ2-5; 7 positions agree with TRBD1. With V trimmed by 6 bases and J by 5 bases, 3 bases remained unmatched. The CDR3 loop spans 12 amino acids. Per the germline V gene, CDR1 is SGHNT and CDR2 is YENEEA. The CDR3 bases are TGTGCCAGCAGACAGGGACAGGAGACCCAGTACTTC. This gives the protein CASRQGQETQYF.

This clone was counted once. The V gene is TRBV10-2, the J gene TRBJ1-4, with TRBD1 identical over 10 bases. This CDR3 region has 16 residues. V lost 3 bases and J lost 8; bases outside the gene matches: 9. The germline gives CDR1 WSHSY, CDR2 SAAADI. Here the CDR3 reads CASSDQRQGAEEKLFF. The CDR3 DNA reads TGCGCCAGCAGTGATCAGAGACAGGGGGCGGAGGAAAAACTGTTTTTT.

The chain links TRBV24-1 to TRBJ2-1; 9 bases map to TRBD1. The CDR3 loop spans 12 amino acids. The germline V gene encodes CDR1 KGHDR and CDR2 SFDVKD. V lost 9 bases and J lost 10; bases outside the gene matches: 6. CDR3 bases: TGTGCCACCGGACAGGGGATCGACGAGCAGTTCTTC. It is translated as CATGQGIDEQFF.

This clone has a single count. This chain uses TRBV11-3 with TRBJ2-5; possible D gene TRBD1, 6 bases. The CDR3 covers 16 residues. Per the germline V gene, CDR1 is SGHNT and CDR2 is YENEEA. V dropped 1 base and J dropped 2 bases, with 14 bases sitting between them. The CDR3 reads CASSLVRGHTQETQYF. As DNA, the CDR3 is TGTGCCAGCAGCTTAGTTCGGGGACACACTCAAGAGACCCAGTACTTC.

This chain uses TRBV6-5 with TRBJ2-1, with 10 nucleotides matching TRBD2. Germline CDR1 reads MNHEY; CDR2 reads SVGAGI. The CDR3 is made up of 15 amino acids. Trimming at V came to 5 bases and at J to 2 bases, leaving 3 bases not matched to a gene. CDR3 sequence (DNA): TGTGCCAGCAGTCTAGCGGGAGATCCCTACAATGAGCAGTTCTTC. It is translated as CASSLAGDPYNEQFF.

In this sample, this clone turned up a few times. CDR3 coding DNA: TGCGCCAGCAGCATACAAGAGACCCAGTACTTC. It translates to CASSIQETQYF. The chain combines TRBV5-1 with TRBJ2-5; D gene ambiguous. The CDR3 totals 11 residues. Germline V gene data show CDR1 as SGHRS and CDR2 as YFSETQ. Between the trimmed V and J ends, which lost 4 bases and 2 bases, there was a span of 3 bases.

The V call is TRBV28, the J call TRBJ2-1, with D possibly matching TRBD1 (5 bases). Looked up from germline, CDR1 is MDHEN and CDR2 is SYDVKM. V was trimmed by 1 base and J by 6 bases, leaving 13 bases between them. CDR3 length: 15 amino acids. The CDR3 nucleotides read TGTGCCAGCAGTTTATACAGGACCCATCCCAATGAGCAGTTCTTC. Its translation is CASSLYRTHPNEQFF.

V and J are TRBV27 and TRBJ1-4; 8 nucleotides match TRBD1. The CDR3 extends over 18 amino acids. Germline loops: CDR1 MNHEY, CDR2 SMNVEV (reference sequence). Trimming removed 4 bases from V and 2 bases from J; junction bases left unmatched: 12. CDR3 nucleotide sequence: TGTGCCAGCAGTTCCGTACAGGACAGGGACTTGACTAATGAAAAACTGTTTTTT. It is translated as CASSSVQDRDLTNEKLFF. The variable domain in full, completed from reference TRBV27 and TRBJ1-4, reads EAQVTQNPRYLITVTGKKLTVTCSQNMNHEYMSWYRQDPGLGLRQIYYSMNVEVTDKGDVPEGYKVSRKEKRNFPLILESPSPNQTSLYFCASSSVQDRDLTNEKLFFGSGTQLSVL.

The chain combines TRBV15 with TRBJ2-6; D is possibly TRBD2 (5 bases). The CDR3 runs to 18 residues. The germline gives CDR1 LNHNV, CDR2 YYDKDF (reference sequence). V was clipped by 1 base and J by 1 base, with 14 bases between them. CDR3 in DNA: TGTGCCACCAGCAGAGCGTATGCGGGTTTGTCTGGGGCCAACGTCCTGACTTTC. This encodes CATSRAYAGLSGANVLTF.

The chain links TRBV30 to TRBJ2-3; D may be TRBD1 (6 bases). Germline-derived CDR1 and CDR2 are GTSNPN and SVGIG (reference sequence). V was pared by 5 bases and J by 5 bases, with 17 bases between. The CDR3 totals 14 residues. CDR3 in amino acids: CAWAEGKGGDTQYF. DNA of the CDR3: TGTGCCTGGGCCGAAGGGAAAGGGGGAGATACGCAGTATTTT.

The chain carries TRBV5-5 and TRBJ2-2; 16 positions match TRBD2. Germline CDR1 reads SGHKS; CDR2 reads YYEKEE (reference sequence). The V and J ends lost 4 bases and 3 bases, in that order; junction bases with no gene match: 3. This CDR3 is 17 amino acids long. CDR3 protein: CASSPGTSGRDTGELFF. CDR3 DNA: TGTGCCAGCAGCCCCGGGACTAGCGGGAGGGACACCGGGGAGCTGTTTTTT.

The chain carries TRBV28 and TRBJ2-3; no clear D. Between the trimmed V and J ends, which lost 2 bases and 5 bases, there was a span of 17 bases. CDR1 and CDR2 from the germline V gene are MDHEN and SYDVKM. This CDR3 contains 16 residues. The CDR3 sequence: CASSLSERPRGDTQYF. The CDR3 coding sequence is TGTGCCAGCAGTTTAAGTGAGAGACCCCGCGGAGATACGCAGTATTTT. Full variable domain (outside the CDR3, taken from reference TRBV28 and TRBJ2-3): DVKVTQSSRYLVKRTGEKVFLECVQDMDHENMFWYRQDPGLGLRLIYFSYDVKMKEKGDIPEGYSVSREKKERFSLILESASTNQTSMYLCASSLSERPRGDTQYFGPGTRLTVL.

This clone was seen only once. V and J are TRBV3-1 (or the pseudogene TRBV3-2) and TRBJ2-3, with D unclear. Germline V gives CDR1 LGHDT, CDR2 YNNKEL (reference sequence). This CDR3 comprises 11 residues. Trimming left V 4 bases short and J 4 bases short, with 3 bases between. The CDR3 DNA reads TGTGCCAGCAGCCGCGCAGATACGCAGTATTTT. Translated, it gives CASSRADTQYF.

The chain joins TRBV2 to TRBJ2-7, with a tentative D call TRBD1 (6 bases). Per germline, CDR1 SNHLY and CDR2 FYNNEI. V was trimmed by 4 bases and J by 6 bases, leaving 16 bases between them. This CDR3 is 14 amino acids long. CDR3 sequence reads: CASSGQVPPPEQYF. The CDR3 coding sequence is TGTGCCAGCAGTGGACAGGTACCTCCTCCCGAGCAGTACTTC.

This clone was seen a single time. This rearrangement joins TRBV6-5 to TRBJ2-7, with a weak D call TRBD2 (6 bases). The CDR3 is made up of 14 amino acids. The V gene lost 10 bases and the J gene lost 3 bases, with 19 bases spanning the gap. Looked up from germline, CDR1 is MNHEY and CDR2 is SVGAGI. CDR3 protein: CATQRRSGDYEQYV. The CDR3 DNA is TGTGCCACCCAGAGGAGATCGGGGGACTACGAGCAGTACGTC.

The J gene is TRBJ1-2, the V gene TRBV7-8; D perhaps matches TRBD1 (6 bases). The CDR3 runs to 13 residues. The V end was cut by 2 bases, the J end by 4 bases, with 8 bases between. Germline V CDR1 and CDR2: SGHVS, FQNEAQ. DNA of the CDR3: TGTGCCAGCAGCTTAACGACAGGCTATGGCTACACCTTC. Its protein product is CASSLTTGYGYTF.

Only a few counts were recorded for this clone. The genes are TRBV19 and TRBJ1-3, with TRBD1 matching over 9 bases. The CDR3 extends over 14 amino acids. Per germline, CDR1 LNHDA and CDR2 SQIVND (reference sequence). After removal of 6 bases from V and 5 bases from J, the junction contained 5 bases not matched to a gene. The chain's CDR3 is CASSLTGGRNTIYF. CDR3 in DNA: TGTGCCAGTAGCCTGACAGGGGGTAGAAACACCATATATTTT.

The CDR3 DNA is TGTGCCAGCAGTTCAAACAGGCTCGGCGGCTACACCTTC. Encoded protein: CASSSNRLGGYTF. The chain has TRBV6-5 and TRBJ1-2, with a possible D match to TRBD1 (5 bases). CDR1 is MNHEY, CDR2 SVGAGI, per germline. Trimming shortened V by 4 bases and J by 8 bases, and 14 bases separated the two germline ends. This CDR3 has 13 residues.

Here the CDR3 DNA reads TGTGCCAGCAGTCCCCCCGCCCGCGGGACTAGCGGAGGAGATACGCAGTATTTT. Translating it yields CASSPPARGTSGGDTQYF. The gene calls are TRBV28 and TRBJ2-3; 11 bases fit TRBD2. Germline V gene data show CDR1 as MDHEN and CDR2 as SYDVKM. J lost 5 bases, V lost 5 bases, and 15 bases had no gene match. The CDR3 is 18 residues long.

The chain is built from TRBV7-2 and TRBJ1-4; no definite D call. V lost 5 bases to trimming and J lost 3 bases, with 7 bases between them. In germline, CDR1 is SGHTA, CDR2 FQGNSA. The CDR3 runs to 13 residues. CDR3 region: CASSRSSNEKLFF. For the CDR3, the DNA is TGTGCCAGCAGCAGGAGTTCTAATGAAAAACTGTTTTTT.